This TCR beta chain originates from a study of blood T cell repertoires in COVID-19. Across the study: Acute and convalescent COVID-19 specimens originated in the United States, Italy and Spain. Sample material is recorded as cDNA or gDNA derived from T cells, B-cell-depleted T cells, or PBMCs.

In the original processing: Estimation of nucleated cell counts relied on the amplification of reference gene primers. Only in-frame clones appear in the TCRdb table, and some are missing; sequencing was by immunoSEQ multiplex PCR. The DNA was the basis for D and trimming; V, J and clone size are from that table. The data hold roughly 230,000 clones, with 83% observed a single time. CDR1 SGHRS and CDR2 YFSETQ come from the germline V gene. The CDR3 totals 12 residues. V was pared by 5 bases and J by 6 bases, with 2 bases of the junction left unmatched. Sequencing used peripheral blood. This receptor was taken from a man aged 35 to 55 with active or convalescent COVID-19. The gene calls are TRBV5-1 and TRBJ1-1; 9 bases align to TRBD1. CDR3 sequence (DNA): TGCGCCAGCAGGGACAGGGGACCTGAAGCTTTCTTT. Translated: CASRDRGPEAFF.